A selection of T cell receptor beta chains follows, all from one sample in a study of cytomegalovirus exposure and HLA in healthy donors. Method: immunoSEQ multiplex PCR; TCRdb's copy keeps in-frame clones and lacks some. The table for this sample gives under 200,000 clones. The sequenced sample consisted of PBMCs. These receptor sequences come from a woman aged 18-29 years in good health and CMV-seropositive. Both conserved end residues are trimmed from each CDR3. D genes are given only for firm matches.

>-|TRBV4-1|13
ASSQAQGNTGELF
>-|TRBV30|8
AWSGQEAF
>-|TRBV18|12
ASSKRGSQETQY
>-|TRBV19|12
ASSIKPRKETQY
>-|TRBV6-1|12
ASRGTQGGNIQY
>-|TRBV18|12
ASSRQVLYGGYT
>TRBD2|TRBV19|13
ASSPSSGVYNEQF
>-|TRBV5-8|12
ASSPRQSLPGYT
>-|TRBV6-6|13
ASSPSLQGSGELF
>-|TRBV7-6|12
ASSPSPRNSPLH
>-|TRBV18|14
ASSPRELSYNSPLH
>-|TRBV7-2|12
ASSPYTGFNGYT
>-|TRBV4-3|14
ASSQDLDSPFYGYT
>TRBD2|TRBV7-6|15
ASSLRLAGGRGYEQF
>TRBD1|TRBV6-6|12
ASSRPGQNNEQF
>TRBD1|TRBV11-2|13
ASSSIRDRTYEQY
>-|TRBV2|14
ASKQSSTLRNEKLF